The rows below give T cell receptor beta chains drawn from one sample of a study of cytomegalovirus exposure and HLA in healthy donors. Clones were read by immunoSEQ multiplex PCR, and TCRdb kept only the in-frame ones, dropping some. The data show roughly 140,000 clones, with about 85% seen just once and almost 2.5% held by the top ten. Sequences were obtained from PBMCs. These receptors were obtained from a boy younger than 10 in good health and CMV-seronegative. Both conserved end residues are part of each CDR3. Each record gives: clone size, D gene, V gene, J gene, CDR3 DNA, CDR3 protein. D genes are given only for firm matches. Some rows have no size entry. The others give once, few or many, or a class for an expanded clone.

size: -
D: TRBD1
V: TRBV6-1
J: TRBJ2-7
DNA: TGTGCCAGCAGTGAAGAAGGTACAGGGGGACTCAACGAGCAGTACTTC
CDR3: CASSEEGTGGLNEQYF

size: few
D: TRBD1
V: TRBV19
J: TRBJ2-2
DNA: TGTGCCAGTAGTACCGAGACAGGGGGCACCACCGGGGAGCTGTTTTTT
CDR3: CASSTETGGTTGELFF

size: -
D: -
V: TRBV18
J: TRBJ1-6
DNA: TGTGCCAGCTCACCACATAAAACGGGTACACAGGGTGGAAATTCACCCCTCCACTTT
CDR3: CASSPHKTGTQGGNSPLHF

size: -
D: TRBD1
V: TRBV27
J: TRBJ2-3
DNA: TGTGAGGCCGGGACAGGGGAGCCAGATACGCAGTATTTT
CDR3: CEAGTGEPDTQYF

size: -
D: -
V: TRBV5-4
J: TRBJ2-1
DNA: TGTGCCAGCAGCTTGGAGAGCACCCCCTACAATGAGCAGTTCTTC
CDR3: CASSLESTPYNEQFF

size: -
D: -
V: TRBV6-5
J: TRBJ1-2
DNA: TGTGCCAGCAGTACCCCCGACAGTTATGGCTACACCTTC
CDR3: CASSTPDSYGYTF

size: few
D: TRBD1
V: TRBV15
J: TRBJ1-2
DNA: TGTGCCACCGCGGATGTGCAGGCACAGGGGGCCGATGGCTACACCTTC
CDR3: CATADVQAQGADGYTF

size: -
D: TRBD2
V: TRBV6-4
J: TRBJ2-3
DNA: TGTGCCAGCAGTGGAAGGGCGGGGGACACAGATACGCAGTATTTT
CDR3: CASSGRAGDTDTQYF

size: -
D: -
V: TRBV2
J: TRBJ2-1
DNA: TGTGCCAGCAGTGAAGGGCGACTAGTTGAGCAGTTCTTC
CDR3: CASSEGRLVEQFF

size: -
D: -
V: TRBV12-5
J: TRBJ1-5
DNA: TGTGCTAGCAGAACTGACAGGTACAATCAGCCCCAGCATTTT
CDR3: CASRTDRYNQPQHF

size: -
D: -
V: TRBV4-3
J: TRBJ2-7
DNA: TGCGCCAGCAGCCAAGCTTACCGGGACATCGGCTCCTACGAGCAGTACTTC
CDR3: CASSQAYRDIGSYEQYF

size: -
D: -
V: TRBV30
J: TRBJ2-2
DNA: TGTGCCTGGATCCTGGATACTACTGCCCACACCGGGGAGCTGTTTTTT
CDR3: CAWILDTTAHTGELFF

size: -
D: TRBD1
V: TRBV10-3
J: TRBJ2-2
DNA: TGTGCCATCAGTGCGTATAGTCAGACAGGGGGCCGAATCGGTCCCACCGGGGAGCTGTTTTTT
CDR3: CAISAYSQTGGRIGPTGELFF

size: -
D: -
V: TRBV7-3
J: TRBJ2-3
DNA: TGTGCCAGCAGCAGGGGAAGCACAGATACGCAGTATTTT
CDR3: CASSRGSTDTQYF

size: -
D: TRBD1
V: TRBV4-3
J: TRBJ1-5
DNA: TGCGCCAGCAGCCAAGAGGCGGGACAGGGGTATCAGCCCCAGCATTTT
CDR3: CASSQEAGQGYQPQHF

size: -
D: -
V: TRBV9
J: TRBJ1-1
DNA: TGTGCCAGCAGCGCAAACAGGGCGGCTGAAGCTTTCTTT
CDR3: CASSANRAAEAFF

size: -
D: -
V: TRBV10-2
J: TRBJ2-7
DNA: TGCGCCAGCAGCGCCGTTTTCGAGCAGGGCTCCTACGAGCAGTACTTC
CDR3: CASSAVFEQGSYEQYF

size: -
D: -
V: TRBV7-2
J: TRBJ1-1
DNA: TGTGCCAGCAGCTTAGAATATGGGGGGGACACTGAAGCTTTCTTT
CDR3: CASSLEYGGDTEAFF

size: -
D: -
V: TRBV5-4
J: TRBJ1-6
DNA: TGTGCCAGCAGCGGGGGAGGGGCAGGGAGACGTTCACCCCTCCACTTT
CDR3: CASSGGGAGRRSPLHF

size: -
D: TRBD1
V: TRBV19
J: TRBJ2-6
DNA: TGTGCCAGTAGGGGCTCGACAGGGTTTGGGGCCAACGTCCTGACTTTC
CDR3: CASRGSTGFGANVLTF

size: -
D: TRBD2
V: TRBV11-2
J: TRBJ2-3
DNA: TGTGCCAGCAGCCCGCTCCGGGGGAGGGGCACAGATACGCAGTATTTT
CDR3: CASSPLRGRGTDTQYF

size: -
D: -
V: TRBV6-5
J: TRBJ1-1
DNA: TGTGCCAGCAGACTCGAGTGGAACACTGAAGCTTTCTTT
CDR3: CASRLEWNTEAFF

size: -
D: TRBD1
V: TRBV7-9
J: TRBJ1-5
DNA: TGTGCCAGCAGCTTAATAGGGACAGGGATTCGGGCCGGTCAGCCCCAGCATTTT
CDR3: CASSLIGTGIRAGQPQHF

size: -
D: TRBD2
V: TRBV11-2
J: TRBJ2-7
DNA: TGTGCCAGCACCTTTAGCCTAGCGGGCGGCTCCTACGAGCAGTACTTC
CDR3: CASTFSLAGGSYEQYF

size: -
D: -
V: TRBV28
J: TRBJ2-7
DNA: TGTGCCAGCAGTTTTTCTCAGGACAGCGGCCTATACGAGCAGTACTTC
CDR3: CASSFSQDSGLYEQYF

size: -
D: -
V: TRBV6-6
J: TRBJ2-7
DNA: TGTGCCAGCACGGCAGGCTCCTACGAGCAGTACTTC
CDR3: CASTAGSYEQYF

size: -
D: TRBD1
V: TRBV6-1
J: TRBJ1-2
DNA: TGTGCCAGCAGTGGATTGGGACAGGTGTACGGCTACACCTTC
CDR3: CASSGLGQVYGYTF

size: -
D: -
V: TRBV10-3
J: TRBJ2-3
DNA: TGTGCCATCAGTGATGTCAAGGGGGGCACAGATACGCAGTATTTT
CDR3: CAISDVKGGTDTQYF

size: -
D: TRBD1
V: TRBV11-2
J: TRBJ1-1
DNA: TGTGCCAGCAGCCCGCGGACAGGTAGCTCTTTACACACTGAAGCTTTCTTT
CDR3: CASSPRTGSSLHTEAFF

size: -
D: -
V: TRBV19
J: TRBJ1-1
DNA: TGTGCCAGTGGATTTCGCCAGGGATTGACTGAAGCTTTCTTT
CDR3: CASGFRQGLTEAFF

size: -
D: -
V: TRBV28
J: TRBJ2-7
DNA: TGTGCCACTATCGAGCCGGGACTTAACTACGAGCAGTACTTC
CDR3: CATIEPGLNYEQYF

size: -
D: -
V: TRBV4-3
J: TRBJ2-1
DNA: TGCGCCAGCAGCCAGACCCTGGGGGGGCGAGGGCAGTTCTTC
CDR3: CASSQTLGGRGQFF

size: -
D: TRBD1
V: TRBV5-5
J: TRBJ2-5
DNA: TGTGCCAGCAGCTTGGTGGGGACAGGGGGGAAAGAGACCCAGTACTTC
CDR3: CASSLVGTGGKETQYF

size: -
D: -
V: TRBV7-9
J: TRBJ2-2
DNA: TGTGCCAGCAGCTCCGACCTCAGGTATCGCACCGGGGAGCTGTTTTTT
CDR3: CASSSDLRYRTGELFF

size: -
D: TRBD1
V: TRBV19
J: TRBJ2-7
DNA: TGTGCCAGTAGTATGCGGGACAGGGGCTACGCGCAGTACTTC
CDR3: CASSMRDRGYAQYF

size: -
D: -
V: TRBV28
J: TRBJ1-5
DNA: TGTGCCAGCAGTTCGGCCGGGAGACAGCAACAGCCCCAGCATTTT
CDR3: CASSSAGRQQQPQHF

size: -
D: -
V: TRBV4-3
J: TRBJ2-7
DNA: TGCGCCAGCAGCCTCCAACGTATGAGGGTTTTGGGAGCCGAGCAGTACTTC
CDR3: CASSLQRMRVLGAEQYF

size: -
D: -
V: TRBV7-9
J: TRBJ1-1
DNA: TGTGCCAGCAGCTCCATTGGGGACATGAACACTGAAGCTTTCTTT
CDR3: CASSSIGDMNTEAFF

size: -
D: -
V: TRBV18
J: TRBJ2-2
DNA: TGTGCCAGCTCACCAGACAGAATCCCAAACACCGGGGAGCTGTTTTTT
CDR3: CASSPDRIPNTGELFF

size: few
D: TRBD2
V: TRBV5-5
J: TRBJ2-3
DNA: TGTGCCAGCAGCTTGGTGGCTAGCGGGACGGCAGATACGCAGTATTTT
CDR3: CASSLVASGTADTQYF

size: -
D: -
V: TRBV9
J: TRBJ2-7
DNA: TGTGCCAGCAGCCCTCGCTACGAGCAGTACTTC
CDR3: CASSPRYEQYF

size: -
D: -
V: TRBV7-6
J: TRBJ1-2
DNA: TGTGCCAGCAGCCTGAATCCAGGGGTATATGGCTACACCTTC
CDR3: CASSLNPGVYGYTF

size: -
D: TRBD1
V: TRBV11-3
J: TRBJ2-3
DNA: TGTGCCAGCAGCTTAGAACAGGGGGCAGATACGCAGTATTTT
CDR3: CASSLEQGADTQYF

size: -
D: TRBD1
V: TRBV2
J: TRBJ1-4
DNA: TGTGCCAGAAGTATAGACAGGGGAGCAACTAATGAAAAACTGTTTTTT
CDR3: CARSIDRGATNEKLFF

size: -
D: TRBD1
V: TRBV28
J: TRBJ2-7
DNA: TGTGCCAGCAGTTTATTCGACAGGGCAACCCTTCCCTACGAGCAGTACTTC
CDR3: CASSLFDRATLPYEQYF

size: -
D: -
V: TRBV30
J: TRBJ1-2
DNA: TGTGCCTGGAGTGTGGTCAGAAGCTATGGCTACACCTTC
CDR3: CAWSVVRSYGYTF

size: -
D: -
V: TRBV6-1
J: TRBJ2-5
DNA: TGTGCCAGCAGTGACAGGGGAGAGACCCAGTACTTC
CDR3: CASSDRGETQYF

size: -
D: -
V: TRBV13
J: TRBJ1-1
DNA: TGTGCCAGCAGCTTAGGGGCGGGGGCGAGAACTGAAGCTTTCTTT
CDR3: CASSLGAGARTEAFF

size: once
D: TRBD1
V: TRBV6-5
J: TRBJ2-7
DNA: TGTGCCAGCAGTTACTCGACAGGGGGTTCGTACGAGCAGTACTTC
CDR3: CASSYSTGGSYEQYF